The entry below describes one T cell receptor beta chain. The antigen remains undetermined. Trimming left V 4 bases short and J 1 base short, with 7 bases between. This CDR3 contains 13 residues. The germline V gene has CDR1 GTSNPN and CDR2 SVGIG (reference sequence). The data belong to a study of vaccination and CD4 T cells after COVID-19. Background on the study: Every participant was given two doses of BNT162b2 or mRNA-1273 vaccine.

The Oncomine TCR Beta short-read assay was what sequenced the DNA obtained from cultured CD4+ T cells. TCRdb ran MiXCR on the PCR reads and lists one entry per CDR3 protein. The table includes about 21,000 distinct CDR3 sequences, roughly 70% detected once. The treatment denotes: roughly 10-day PBMC culture with coronavirus spike peptide pools or control peptides (ViraFEST assay). The genes are TRBV30 and TRBJ2-2; perhaps TRBD1 as D (6 bases). Sequences were obtained from CD4+ T cells from blood, cultured in vitro. This clonotype originated in a human donor who had recovered from COVID-19. In DNA form, the CDR3 reads TGTGCCTGGATCAGGGGGAACACCGGGGAGCTGTTTTTT. Translated, it gives CAWIRGNTGELFF.